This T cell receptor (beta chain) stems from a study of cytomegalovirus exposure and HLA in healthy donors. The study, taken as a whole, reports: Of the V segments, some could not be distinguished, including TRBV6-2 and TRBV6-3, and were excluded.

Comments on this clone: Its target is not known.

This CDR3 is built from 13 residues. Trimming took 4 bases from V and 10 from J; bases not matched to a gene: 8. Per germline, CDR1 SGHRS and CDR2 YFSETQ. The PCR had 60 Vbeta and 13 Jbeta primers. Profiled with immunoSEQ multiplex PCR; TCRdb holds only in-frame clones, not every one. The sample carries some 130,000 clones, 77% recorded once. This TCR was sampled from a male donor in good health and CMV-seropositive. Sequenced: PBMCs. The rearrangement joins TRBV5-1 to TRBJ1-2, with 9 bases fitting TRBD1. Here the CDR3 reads CASSLGQGPVYTF. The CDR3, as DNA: TGCGCCAGCAGCCTCGGACAGGGGCCTGTCTACACCTTC.